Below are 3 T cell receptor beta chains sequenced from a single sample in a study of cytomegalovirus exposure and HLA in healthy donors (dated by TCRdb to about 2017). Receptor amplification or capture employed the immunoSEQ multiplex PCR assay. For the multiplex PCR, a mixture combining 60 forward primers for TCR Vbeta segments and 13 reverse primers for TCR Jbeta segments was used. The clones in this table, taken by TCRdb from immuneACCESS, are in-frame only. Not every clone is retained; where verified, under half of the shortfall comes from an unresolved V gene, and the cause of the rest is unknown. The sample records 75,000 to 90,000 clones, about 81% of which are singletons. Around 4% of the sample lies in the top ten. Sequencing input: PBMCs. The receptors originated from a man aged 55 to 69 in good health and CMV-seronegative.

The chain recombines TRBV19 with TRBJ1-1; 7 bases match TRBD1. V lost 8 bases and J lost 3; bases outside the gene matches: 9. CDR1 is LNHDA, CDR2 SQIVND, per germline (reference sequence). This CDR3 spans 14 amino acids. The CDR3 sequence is CASHQQGMHTEAFF. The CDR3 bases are TGTGCCAGTCACCAACAGGGGATGCACACTGAAGCTTTCTTT.

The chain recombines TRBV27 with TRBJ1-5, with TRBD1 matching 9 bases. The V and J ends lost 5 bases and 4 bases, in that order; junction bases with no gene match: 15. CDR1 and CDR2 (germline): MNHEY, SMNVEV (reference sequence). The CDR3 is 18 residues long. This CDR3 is CASSRHNTGTGSNQPQHF. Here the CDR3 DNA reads TGTGCCAGCAGTCGTCACAATACTGGGACAGGGAGTAATCAGCCCCAGCATTTT.

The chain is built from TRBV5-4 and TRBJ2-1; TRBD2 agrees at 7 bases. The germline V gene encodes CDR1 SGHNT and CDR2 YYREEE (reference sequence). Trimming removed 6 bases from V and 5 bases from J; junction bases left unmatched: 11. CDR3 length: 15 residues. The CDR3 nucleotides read TGTGCCAGCAACCCGCCCCCGGGGAGGGACAATGAGCAGTTCTTC. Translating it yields CASNPPPGRDNEQFF.